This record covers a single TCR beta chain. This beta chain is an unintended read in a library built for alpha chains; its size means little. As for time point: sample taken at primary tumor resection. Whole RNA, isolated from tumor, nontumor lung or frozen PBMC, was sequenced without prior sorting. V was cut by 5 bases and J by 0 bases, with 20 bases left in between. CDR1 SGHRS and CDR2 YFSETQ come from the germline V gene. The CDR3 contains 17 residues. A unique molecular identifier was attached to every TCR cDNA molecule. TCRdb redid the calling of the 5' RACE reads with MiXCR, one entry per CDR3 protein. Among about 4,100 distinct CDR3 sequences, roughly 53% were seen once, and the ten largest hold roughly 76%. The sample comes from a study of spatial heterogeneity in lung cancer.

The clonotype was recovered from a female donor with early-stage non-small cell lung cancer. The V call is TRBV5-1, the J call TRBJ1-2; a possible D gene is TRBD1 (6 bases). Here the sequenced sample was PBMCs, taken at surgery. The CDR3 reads CASSALPDRRPNYGYTF. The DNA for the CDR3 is TGCGCCAGCAGTGCCCTTCCCGACAGGCGGCCTAACTATGGCTACACCTTC. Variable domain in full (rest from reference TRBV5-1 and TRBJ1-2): KAGVTQTPRYLIKTRGQQVTLSCSPISGHRSVSWYQQTPGQGLQFLFEYFSETQRNKGNFPGRFSGRQFSNSRSEMNVSTLELGDSALYLCASSALPDRRPNYGYTFGSGTRLTVV.